Listed below are T cell receptor beta chains from one sample, sequenced in a study of T-cell memory formation after mild COVID-19. TCRdb redid the calling of the 5' RACE reads with MiXCR, one entry per CDR3 protein. This table has 300,000 to 400,000 distinct CDR3 sequences, roughly 13% appearing once. Sample: PBMCs or a T cell subset sorted from them (not recorded which). These receptors were taken from a man younger than 30 who had mild COVID-19 (a few samples of this study predate the infection). Cell type and time point are not known. Both conserved end residues are part of each CDR3. The D gene is left open where the match is weak. Clone sizes are given selectively: once, few, many, or a class where the clone is expanded.

-	TRBV4-2	TRBJ1-1	few	TGTGCCAGCAGCCAAGAACGGGGATCTGAAGCTTTCTTT	CASSQERGSEAFF
TRBD2	TRBV20-1	TRBJ2-5	-	TGCAGTGTGGGGAGGGCGGCGGAGACCCAGTACTTC	CSVGRAAETQYF
TRBD1	TRBV18	TRBJ2-1	many	TGTGCCAGCTCACTTCTTCGGACAGGGGGCTCAGATGAGCAGTTCTTC	CASSLLRTGGSDEQFF
-	TRBV19	TRBJ1-5	-	TGTGCCAGTAGTCCCCCAAGAGGGCTAGGACAGCCCCAGCATTTT	CASSPPRGLGQPQHF
-	TRBV6-5	TRBJ1-1	few	TGTGCCAGCAGTTACGAGTCCCAGGGGAACACTGAAGCTTTCTTT	CASSYESQGNTEAFF
TRBD2	TRBV7-2	TRBJ2-3	many	TGTGCCAGCAGCTGGGGAGGGAACACAGATACGCAGTATTTT	CASSWGGNTDTQYF
TRBD1	TRBV4-1	TRBJ2-3	-	TGCGCCAGCAGCAAACAGGGGGGAGGAACAGATACGCAGTATTTT	CASSKQGGGTDTQYF
-	TRBV5-1	TRBJ2-4	-	TGCGCCAGCAGCTTGGGTGAGGGGGTCAACATTCAGTACTTC	CASSLGEGVNIQYF
TRBD2	TRBV7-2	TRBJ2-7	-	TGTGCCAGCAGCCGCCGGCGGGGGGCAGGCGAGCAGTACTTC	CASSRRRGAGEQYF
-	TRBV5-4	TRBJ2-3	few	TGTGCCAGCAGCTTGGGCCGGGGTACCATCACAGATACGCAGTATTTT	CASSLGRGTITDTQYF
-	TRBV6-5	TRBJ1-4	-	TGTGCCAGCAGTTACGAGGGCAGGGTTCTGTTTTTT	CASSYEGRVLFF